The 21 T cell receptor beta chains listed next were all sequenced from one sample in a study of cytomegalovirus exposure and HLA in healthy donors. Use of 60 Vbeta and 13 Jbeta primers characterized the PCR. Assay used: immunoSEQ multiplex PCR; TCRdb lists only in-frame clones, some missing. Seen here are around 150,000 clones, approximately 61% observed once, and the top ten hold more than 1.5%. The material sequenced was PBMCs. These receptors were taken from a human donor in good health.

Only a few counts were recorded for this clone. The V and J genes are TRBV18 and TRBJ1-2; TRBD1 matches 8 bases. The CDR3 loop spans 14 amino acids. Germline CDR1 KGHSH, CDR2 LQKENI. V was clipped by 3 bases and J by 6 bases; unmatched bases: 6. As DNA, the CDR3 is TGTGCCAGCTCACCTGGACAGGGAAGGCATGGCTACACCTTC. It is translated as CASSPGQGRHGYTF.

The V and J genes are TRBV4-2 and TRBJ2-7; 8 nucleotides match TRBD2. V lost 1 base and J lost 3; bases outside the gene matches: 8. The germline CDR1 and CDR2 sequences are LGHNA and YNFKEQ. The CDR3 is 16 residues long. CDR3 nucleotide sequence: TGTGCCAGCAGCCAAGGTGGGCGGGAGGCCCGCTACGAGCAGTACTTC. Translated: CASSQGGREARYEQYF.

This chain links TRBV28 with TRBJ2-7; D remains ambiguous. Trimming pared 10 bases from V and 2 bases from J, leaving 6 bases between. CDR1 is MDHEN and CDR2 is SYDVKM in the germline V gene. The CDR3 is 10 amino acids. The CDR3 loop reads CATGTYEQYF. For the CDR3, the DNA is TGTGCCACCGGTACCTACGAGCAGTACTTC.

The chain uses TRBV18 and TRBJ2-7; 12 bases line up with TRBD2. CDR3 length equals 15 residues. CDR1 is KGHSH, CDR2 LQKENI, per germline. V shed 2 bases, J shed 3 bases, and the junction held 2 bases outside the gene matches. CDR3 nucleotide sequence: TGTGCCAGCTCACCAGGACTAGCGGGGAACTACGAGCAGTACTTC. Protein: CASSPGLAGNYEQYF.

This clone was found a few times. The gene calls are TRBV6-4 and TRBJ2-1; 10 nucleotides match TRBD2. CDR3 length equals 14 residues. The J segment lost 4 bases and the V segment lost 4 bases, leaving 1 base of the junction unmatched. The germline gives CDR1 MRHNA, CDR2 SNTAGT. In DNA, the CDR3 is TGTGCCAGCAGTGTAGCGGGAGGATACAATGAGCAGTTCTTC. Its translation is CASSVAGGYNEQFF.

Turning to this clone: At one end the junction does not follow the germline gene, possibly because of a read error. The V gene is TRBV4-3, the J gene TRBJ2-2, with 8 bases identical to TRBD2. Per the germline V gene, CDR1 is LGHNA and CDR2 is YSLEER. This CDR3 comprises 13 residues. CDR3: CASSHPREGVLFF. CDR3 nucleotide sequence: TGCGCCAGCAGCCATCCTCGGGAGGGGGTGCTGTTTTTT.

The rearrangement joins TRBV7-2 to TRBJ1-5; 8 positions match TRBD1. The CDR3 contains 18 residues. Germline-derived CDR1 and CDR2 are SGHTA and FQGNSA. V dropped 5 bases and J dropped 5; count of bases not matched to a gene: 17. CDR3: CASSRRTGSFPSHQPQHF. CDR3 in DNA: TGTGCCAGCAGCCGGCGGACAGGGAGCTTCCCCTCACATCAGCCCCAGCATTTT.

The chain recombines TRBV10-3 with TRBJ2-1; the D gene is possibly TRBD1 (6 bases). The germline gives CDR1 ENHRY, CDR2 SYGVKD. CDR3 length: 15 residues. V was shortened by 3 bases and J by 5 bases, with 14 bases between the two germline ends. The CDR3 reads CAISEGQGIDNEQFF. The CDR3 nucleotides read TGTGCCATCAGTGAAGGGCAGGGGATCGACAATGAGCAGTTCTTC.

The V gene is TRBV6-5, the J gene TRBJ2-3; D perhaps matches TRBD2 (6 bases). Germline CDR1 MNHEY, CDR2 SVGAGI. The CDR3 is 15 amino acids. The V end lost 2 bases, the J end lost 3 bases, and 12 bases lay between the germline ends. The DNA for the CDR3 is TGTGCCAGCAGTTACGGGGGGAGGAGGACAGATACGCAGTATTTT. It translates to CASSYGGRRTDTQYF.

The chain carries TRBV7-2 and TRBJ2-5, with a weak D call TRBD1 (5 bases). Germline CDR1 SGHTA, CDR2 FQGNSA. This CDR3 spans 13 amino acids. The V end lost 5 bases, the J end lost 3 bases, and 10 bases lay between the germline ends. This CDR3 is CASSIEGEETQYF. CDR3 sequence (DNA): TGTGCCAGCAGCATAGAAGGGGAAGAGACCCAGTACTTC.

The gene calls are TRBV19 and TRBJ2-1, with 7 bases aligning to TRBD1. This CDR3 has 16 residues. Germline loops: CDR1 LNHDA, CDR2 SQIVND (reference sequence). J gave up 3 bases and V 4 bases, and 9 bases lay outside the gene matches. The CDR3 protein is CASSTGDRRFYNEQFF. CDR3 sequence (DNA): TGTGCCAGTAGTACTGGGGACAGACGTTTCTACAATGAGCAGTTCTTC.

The CDR3 bases are TGTGCCACCGCGGGGAGGGACCCTGAAAAACTGTTTTTT. It is translated as CATAGRDPEKLFF. The chain joins TRBV19 to TRBJ1-4; D is perhaps TRBD1 (5 bases). V lost 10 bases and J 7 bases, leaving 16 bases between the germline ends. Germline V gene data show CDR1 as LNHDA and CDR2 as SQIVND (reference sequence). This CDR3 spans 13 amino acids.

There are a few counts of this clone. The chain links TRBV14 to TRBJ1-1, with D uncertain. CDR3 length equals 14 residues. The V and J ends lost 1 base and 8 bases respectively, with 14 bases between them. Germline-derived CDR1 and CDR2 are SGHDN and FVKESK. CDR3 sequence reads: CASSQAPRSEEAFF. CDR3 DNA sequence: TGTGCCAGCAGCCAAGCCCCCCGTTCCGAGGAAGCTTTCTTT.

In its sample, this clone was seen once. The chain links TRBV4-1 to TRBJ2-1; 10 nucleotides agree with TRBD1. This CDR3 has 15 residues. The V and J ends lost 1 base and 4 bases, in that order; junction bases with no gene match: 1. Germline V gives CDR1 MGHRA, CDR2 YSYEKL. In DNA, the CDR3 is TGCGCCAGCAGCCAAGGACAGGGGGCTTACAATGAGCAGTTCTTC. Encoded protein: CASSQGQGAYNEQFF.

This clone was observed a handful of times. The V gene is TRBV10-3, the J gene TRBJ2-1; 9 nucleotides align to TRBD1. The CDR3 is 15 amino acids. Germline V gives CDR1 ENHRY, CDR2 SYGVKD. V lost 10 bases, J lost 5 bases, and 12 bases stayed unmatched. CDR3 region: CASRAPGQGHNEQFF. CDR3 sequence (DNA): TGTGCCAGCCGCGCACCGGGACAGGGACACAATGAGCAGTTCTTC.

The rearrangement uses TRBV9 and TRBJ2-5; 7 nucleotides align to TRBD1. V lost 1 base, J lost 5 bases, and 5 bases stayed unmatched. In germline, CDR1 is SGDLS, CDR2 YYNGEE. The CDR3 extends over 14 amino acids. The CDR3 region is CASSVTDRVETQYF. CDR3 coding DNA: TGTGCCAGCAGCGTAACTGACAGGGTCGAGACCCAGTACTTC. The whole variable domain, filled in from reference TRBV9 and TRBJ2-5, reads DSGVTQTPKHLITATGQRVTLRCSPRSGDLSVYWYQQSLDQGLQFLIQYYNGEERAKGNILERFSAQQFPDLHSELNLSSLELGDSALYFCASSVTDRVETQYFGPGTRLLVL.

CDR3 sequence: CASSPGEISGNTIYF. The DNA for the CDR3 is TGTGCCAGCAGCCCCGGGGAGATCTCTGGAAACACCATATATTTT. The gene calls are TRBV6-6 and TRBJ1-3; D is undetermined. V was trimmed by 6 bases and J by 0 bases, leaving 12 bases between them. CDR3 size: 15 residues. Germline CDR1 MNHNY, CDR2 SVGAGI (reference sequence).

In this sample, this clone turned up a few times. The rearrangement joins TRBV29-1 to TRBJ2-1; 12 bases agree with TRBD2. The germline gives CDR1 SQVTM, CDR2 ANQGSEA. J lost 10 bases, V lost 4 bases, and 17 bases had no gene match. The CDR3 consists of 17 residues. The CDR3 is CSVVPGAGGLAGHEQFF. CDR3 DNA sequence: TGCAGCGTTGTTCCCGGAGCCGGGGGACTAGCGGGCCACGAGCAGTTCTTC.

The chain recombines TRBV19 with TRBJ1-5, with D unresolved. The V gene's germline CDR1 is LNHDA and CDR2 SQIVND (reference sequence). Trimming removed 6 bases from V and 2 bases from J, with 17 bases in between. CDR3 size: 16 residues. DNA of the CDR3: TGTGCCAGTAGCTCGGGAGCGGGCAGAGGCAATCAGCCCCAGCATTTT. This gives the protein CASSSGAGRGNQPQHF.

The V call is TRBV6-1, the J call TRBJ1-2; D remains ambiguous. V lost 6 bases to trimming and J lost 8 bases, with 16 bases between them. The germline gives CDR1 MNHNS, CDR2 SASEGT. The CDR3 is made up of 13 amino acids. The DNA for the CDR3 is TGTGCCAGCAGCCCCGGAGGATTCCCGGGCTACACCTTC. It encodes CASSPGGFPGYTF.

The DNA of the CDR3 is TGTGCCAGCAGGTCACAGAGCTACGAGCAGTACTTC. Its translation is CASRSQSYEQYF. The chain is built from TRBV6-5 and TRBJ2-7; D not certain. V was trimmed by 6 bases and J by 3 bases, leaving 9 bases between them. The CDR3 sequence is 12 residues long. The germline gives CDR1 MNHEY, CDR2 SVGAGI.